This TCR beta chain came from a study of tumor and adjacent non-tumor tissue in lung cancer (dated by TCRdb to the late 2010s). Looking at the study overall: Patients with adenocarcinoma (about 12), squamous cell carcinoma (2) and small cell lung cancer (1) were included in the cohort. The approximately 15 enrolled patients, of whom some ten were men and 5 were women, were aged roughly 30 to 85 years and were diagnosed with TNM stage I to III disease. Sequencing generated a total of around 120 million productive TCRbeta reads, averaging about 4.2 million reads per sample. The study compared bulk TCRbeta repertoires from lung tumor tissue and matched distant non-tumor lung tissue of roughly 15 lung cancer patients. For each patient, one tumor sample and one normal lung sample were taken, giving under 35 paired specimens that underwent TCRbeta CDR3 sequencing. Overall results and qualifications from the work: Peripheral blood was not sequenced, so blood TCRbeta repertoires were not examined in the lung cancer patients of the study. The sequencing platform is not named in the methods, and unique molecular identifiers are not mentioned. A significantly larger cumulative share of the repertoire was made up by the top 100 clones in normal lung than in tumor tissue. With only around 15 patients in the cohort, the authors noted that larger samples and more detailed clinical data are needed. TCR diversity (inverse Simpson) was significantly higher in tumor than in normal lung tissue (roughly 390 vs 170, P = 0.0075, Mann-Whitney U test). TCR diversity was significantly higher in younger patients, and greater tumor TCR diversity was associated with shorter overall survival and shorter disease-free survival.

RNA was extracted from bulk unsorted tissue and checked for quality with a NanoDrop ND-1000 and an Agilent 2100. The donors were newly diagnosed lung cancer patients admitted for thoracic surgery in China from August to November 2014 who had not received prior chemotherapy. The study excluded patients who had received radiotherapy or chemotherapy before or who had another cancer at the same time. Surgical tissue pieces of about 1-2.1 cm3 were preserved in RNAlater solution and stored at -80 °C until use. The V and J ends are trimmed by 7 bases and 7 bases, leaving 17 bases between them. The CDR3, from cysteine to phenylalanine, totals 13 residues. Just the 39-base CDR3 DNA is kept, in frame starting at base 1. Reading the germline V gene (reference sequence) gives CDR1 DFQATT and CDR2 SNEGSKA. This clonotype has a count of ten or more. It has no known antigen specificity. No qualities accompany the bases; no much larger clone lies one base away.

Receptor amplification or capture employed multiplex PCR. TCRdb shows the sequencer as Illumina HiSeq 2500. Following protocols modified from ARM-PCR, the researchers constructed TCRbeta libraries through three rounds of nested PCR with primers (Table S4). Before sequencing, PCR products of 200-500 bp were cut from the gel and purified using the QIAquick gel extraction kit. As for the authors' bioinformatics: Trimmomatic was used to clean the reads, FLASH was used to merge the reads into complete CDR3 sequences, and MiTCR was used to assign the reads to V(D)J germline segments. VDJtools was used to compute clonal diversity as the inverse Simpson's index. In-frame sequences without a premature stop codon were defined as productive reads. Using fastp at Q25 and MiXCR, TCRdb reprocessed the public reads and kept productive beta chains. Every CDR3 protein is listed once, alongside the most common genes and DNA of its rows. These V and J calls derive from TCRdb rather than the authors' analysis. A total of 200,000 to 250,000 distinct CDR3 sequences appear in this sample, 71% of them only once. The ten largest clones represent under 30% of the sample.

The receptor was derived from a man in his 60s with non-small cell lung cancer. Sequenced material: lung tumor tissue. The chain joins TRBV20-1 to TRBJ2-1; the D gene is perhaps TRBD2, from 7 matching bases. Here the CDR3 is given as CSVPEQGGNEQFF. Here is the DNA: TGCAGTGTCCCCGAACAGGGAGGGAATGAGCAGTTCTTC.